The 32 T cell receptor beta chains below were found in one sample sequenced in a study of blood T cell repertoires in COVID-19. Method: immunoSEQ multiplex PCR; TCRdb's copy keeps in-frame clones and lacks some. The sample holds 250,000 to 300,000 clones; about 88% are singletons and the top ten take around 3.6%. Sequencing was done on a sample of peripheral blood. The source of these receptors is a man younger than 30 with active or convalescent COVID-19.

This chain joins TRBV2 and TRBJ2-3; D might be TRBD1 (6 bases). CDR3 length: 15 residues. V lost 8 bases and J lost 3, with 18 bases in between. Germline V gene sequence: CDR1 SNHLY, CDR2 FYNNEI. The CDR3 coding sequence is TGTGCCAGCGACCTACAGGGAATATGGACAGATACGCAGTATTTT. Protein sequence: CASDLQGIWTDTQYF.

V is TRBV10-3 and J is TRBJ1-6; D may be TRBD1 (5 bases). Trimming removed 6 bases at V and 8 bases at J, with 11 bases between. Germline assignment: CDR1 ENHRY and CDR2 SYGVKD. This CDR3 spans 13 amino acids. CDR3 protein: CAIRVEGDSPLHF. The CDR3 region has the DNA TGTGCCATCAGGGTGGAAGGGGATTCACCCCTCCACTTT.

The V and J genes are TRBV7-9 and TRBJ1-1; D not resolved. The CDR3 sequence is 13 residues long. Germline assignment: CDR1 SEHNR and CDR2 FQNEAQ (reference sequence). Trimming stripped 6 bases from V and 6 bases from J, with 14 bases between. CDR3 region: CASSYDRRAEAFF. The DNA of the CDR3 is TGTGCCAGCAGTTATGACCGGCGGGCTGAAGCTTTCTTT.

This sequence joins TRBV5-1 and TRBJ2-7, with 9 bases that match TRBD1. The V segment lost 7 bases and the J segment 0 bases; nucleotides outside the gene matches: 2. Per the germline V gene, CDR1 is SGHRS and CDR2 is YFSETQ. The CDR3 runs to 13 residues. CDR3 DNA sequence: TGCGCCAGCCGGACAGGGGACTCCTACGAGCAGTACTTC. It is translated as CASRTGDSYEQYF.

This chain connects TRBV18 to TRBJ2-1; tentatively, D is TRBD2 (6 bases). This CDR3 comprises 13 residues. Germline V gene lookup returns CDR1 KGHSH and CDR2 LQKENI. With 4 bases removed from V and 15 bases from J, the gap between germline ends came to 19 bases. In DNA, the CDR3 is TGTGCCAGCTCACTCGGCAGCGGGCCCACCCCGTTCTTC. As protein: CASSLGSGPTPFF.

This clone was counted at least ten times. V and J are TRBV20-1 and TRBJ2-2; TRBD2 matches at 10 bases. V was clipped by 3 bases and J by 5 bases; unmatched bases: 15. This CDR3 has 18 residues. Germline assignment: CDR1 DFQATT and CDR2 SNEGSKA (reference sequence). CDR3 loop: CSASKDFASGRYTGELFF. The CDR3 DNA reads TGCAGTGCTAGTAAGGACTTTGCTAGCGGGAGATATACCGGGGAGCTGTTTTTT.

The rearrangement links TRBV7-2 to TRBJ1-2; D is uncertain. The CDR3 is 13 residues long. The germline V gene has CDR1 SGHTA and CDR2 FQGNSA. V was shortened by 5 bases and J by 2 bases, with 9 bases between the two germline ends. The CDR3 DNA follows: TGTGCCAGCAGCCCATCAGCGAACTATGGCTACACCTTC. It specifies CASSPSANYGYTF.

The chain carries TRBV6-5 and TRBJ2-2; D is undetermined. V lost 4 bases, J lost 0 bases, and 9 bases lay in between. The length of the CDR3 is 15 residues. From germline, CDR1 is MNHEY and CDR2 SVGAGI. This CDR3 reads CASSLFQTNTGELFF. DNA for the CDR3: TGTGCCAGCAGTTTATTCCAGACGAACACCGGGGAGCTGTTTTTT.

The chain has TRBV4-1 and TRBJ2-3, with a possible D match to TRBD2 (6 bases). This CDR3 spans 11 amino acids. From germline, CDR1 is MGHRA and CDR2 YSYEKL. The germline V and J ends were trimmed by 6 bases and 5 bases, with 6 bases remaining between them. Here the CDR3 reads CASRGGDTQYF. CDR3 bases: TGCGCCAGCAGGGGGGGAGATACGCAGTATTTT.

The V call is TRBV10-3, the J call TRBJ2-1, with D possibly TRBD2 on 6 matching bases. Germline V CDR1 and CDR2: ENHRY, SYGVKD. Trimming left V 6 bases short and J 7 bases short, with 16 bases between. This CDR3 contains 14 residues. The CDR3 sequence is CAIRGLGGYNEQFF. The CDR3 coding sequence is TGTGCCATCAGGGGACTTGGGGGGTATAATGAGCAGTTCTTC.

This clone occurred once. This chain uses TRBV10-3 with TRBJ1-2; maybe TRBD1 (5 bases). The CDR3 totals 12 residues. The V gene's germline CDR1 is ENHRY and CDR2 SYGVKD. V lost 4 bases, J lost 8 bases, and 11 bases lay in between. CDR3 residues: CAISGAGKGYTF. As DNA, the CDR3 is TGTGCCATCAGTGGGGCAGGGAAGGGCTACACCTTC.

V gene TRBV5-1 combines with J gene TRBJ2-5, with D possibly being TRBD1 (6 bases). Germline CDR1 reads SGHRS; CDR2 reads YFSETQ. Trimming stripped 0 bases from V and 5 bases from J, with 14 bases between. This CDR3 is 15 amino acids long. Written as DNA, the CDR3 is TGCGCCAGCAGCTTGGGGACAGCTCTATCGGAGACCCAGTACTTC. Its translation is CASSLGTALSETQYF.

In its sample, this clone was seen a few times. This rearrangement joins TRBV5-1 to TRBJ1-5; TRBD1 aligns across 8 bases. CDR3 length: 15 residues. J gave up 2 bases and V 4 bases, and 5 bases lay outside the gene matches. Germline loops: CDR1 SGHRS, CDR2 YFSETQ. The CDR3 is CASSPGGSGNQPQHF. The CDR3 DNA follows: TGCGCCAGCAGCCCAGGGGGCTCAGGCAATCAGCCCCAGCATTTT.

This clone was detected a few times. The chain links TRBV10-3 to TRBJ1-4; D gene uncertain. The V end lost 8 bases, the J end lost 8 bases, and 15 bases lay between the germline ends. This CDR3 spans 13 amino acids. Germline-derived CDR1 and CDR2 are ENHRY and SYGVKD. Here the CDR3 DNA reads TGTGCCATCTCTGCAGGAGGCACCGAAAAACTGTTTTTT. Residues: CAISAGGTEKLFF.

The J gene is TRBJ2-7, the V gene TRBV9; D gene unclear. The CDR3 length is 14 residues. Trimming shortened V by 0 bases and J by 0 bases, and 7 bases separated the two germline ends. The V gene's germline CDR1 is SGDLS and CDR2 YYNGEE. As DNA, the CDR3 is TGTGCCAGCAGCGTAGCTTCTTACTCCTACGAGCAGTACTTC. This codes for CASSVASYSYEQYF. The variable domain in full, with the rest retrieved from reference TRBV9 and TRBJ2-7, is DSGVTQTPKHLITATGQRVTLRCSPRSGDLSVYWYQQSLDQGLQFLIQYYNGEERAKGNILERFSAQQFPDLHSELNLSSLELGDSALYFCASSVASYSYEQYFGPGTRLTVT.

This clone was recorded many times. The gene calls are TRBV19 and TRBJ2-1, with no clear D. With 3 bases removed from V and 9 bases from J, the gap between germline ends came to 9 bases. There are 12 residues in the CDR3. From germline, CDR1 is LNHDA and CDR2 SQIVND (reference sequence). This CDR3 is CASSISYGEQFF. The CDR3 nucleotides are TGTGCCAGTAGTATTTCCTATGGTGAGCAGTTCTTC.

The sample holds one count of this clone. This chain uses TRBV19 with TRBJ1-4, with 10 bases that match TRBD1. Germline V lookup: CDR1 LNHDA, CDR2 SQIVND (reference sequence). V lost 7 bases, J lost 6 bases, and 5 bases stayed unmatched. The CDR3 extends over 14 amino acids. As DNA, the CDR3 is TGTGCCAGTAACCAGGACAGGGGGGATGAAAAACTGTTTTTT. It yields the protein CASNQDRGDEKLFF.

The V and J genes are TRBV27 and TRBJ1-1, with D hard to call. The CDR3 length is 15 residues. Germline V gives CDR1 MNHEY, CDR2 SMNVEV (reference sequence). V lost 3 bases to trimming and J lost 5 bases, with 16 bases between them. The CDR3 is CASSFMAGGGTEAFF. The CDR3 nucleotides read TGTGCCAGCAGTTTTATGGCAGGTGGAGGGACTGAAGCTTTCTTT.

J is TRBJ1-5 and V is TRBV30; the D gene is possibly TRBD1 (6 bases). Germline values: CDR1 GTSNPN, CDR2 SVGIG (reference sequence). V was cut by 2 bases and J by 0 bases, with 8 bases left in between. The CDR3 loop spans 14 amino acids. The CDR3 nucleotides read TGTGCCTGGAGTAGGGGGAGTAGCAATCAGCCCCAGCATTTT. The encoded protein is CAWSRGSSNQPQHF. The full variable domain, rest sourced from reference TRBV30 and TRBJ1-5, is SQTIHQWPATLVQPVGSPLSLECTVEGTSNPNLYWYRQAAGRGLQLLFYSVGIGQISSEVPQNLSASRPQDRQFILSSKKLLLSDSGFYLCAWSRGSSNQPQHFGDGTRLSIL.

The gene calls are TRBV5-4 and TRBJ2-3; D is perhaps TRBD2 (6 bases). CDR3 length equals 15 residues. Germline loops: CDR1 SGHNT, CDR2 YYREEE (reference sequence). Trimming removed 3 bases from V and 6 bases from J, with 17 bases in between. CDR3 protein: CASSSAGRTRDTQYF. The CDR3 bases are TGTGCCAGCAGCTCCGCGGGGCGGACACGGGATACGCAGTATTTT.

The rearrangement joins TRBV21-1 to TRBJ1-2; TRBD1 was called by the table and not checked on the DNA. TRBV21-1 is classified as a pseudogene. The CDR3 consists of 12 residues. CDR3 residues: CASSMTPDGYTF. The CDR3 bases are TGTGCCAGCAGCATGACACCCGATGGCTACACCTTC.

This clone has a handful of counts. This sample also contains other DNA sequences that code for the same CDR3. The rearrangement links TRBV7-2 to TRBJ1-4; D is undetermined. Germline-derived CDR1 and CDR2 are SGHTA and FQGNSA. CDR3 length equals 13 residues. Trimming took off 1 base at V and 7 bases at J, with 7 bases between the two ends. The chain's CDR3 is CASSLVLSEKLFF. CDR3 in DNA: TGTGCCAGCAGCTTAGTATTGAGTGAAAAACTGTTTTTT.

V is TRBV7-9 and J is TRBJ2-7; weak D call: TRBD1 (5 bases). CDR3 length: 14 amino acids. Trimming shortened V by 3 bases and J by 6 bases, and 15 bases separated the two germline ends. CDR1 and CDR2 from the germline V gene are SEHNR and FQNEAQ (reference sequence). The CDR3 DNA reads TGTGCCAGCAGCTTGGTTCAGGGATGGACCGAGCAGTACTTC. This translates into CASSLVQGWTEQYF. The whole variable domain, filled in from reference TRBV7-9 and TRBJ2-7, reads DTGVSQNPRHKITKRGQNVTFRCDPISEHNRLYWYRQTLGQGPEFLTYFQNEAQLEKSRLLSDRFSAERPKGSFSTLEIQRTEQGDSAMYLCASSLVQGWTEQYFGPGTRLTVT.

The V gene is TRBV27, the J gene TRBJ2-1; the match to TRBD2 covers 12 bases. Trimming took 3 bases from V and 6 from J; bases not matched to a gene: 6. The CDR3 spans 16 residues. Looked up from germline, CDR1 is MNHEY and CDR2 is SMNVEV (reference sequence). The CDR3 loop reads CASSFGLAGFGNEQFF. As DNA, the CDR3 is TGTGCCAGCAGTTTTGGACTAGCGGGATTTGGCAATGAGCAGTTCTTC.

The chain uses TRBV29-1 and TRBJ2-5, with 8 bases identical to TRBD1. Germline V gene data show CDR1 as SQVTM and CDR2 as ANQGSEA. This CDR3 region has 13 residues. V trimming: 7 bases; J trimming: 4 bases; junction bases outside the gene matches: 8. The CDR3 nucleotides are TGCAGCGCTGGAGGACAGGGAGGAGAGACCCAGTACTTC. Encoded protein: CSAGGQGGETQYF. Full variable domain (rest looked up from reference TRBV29-1 and TRBJ2-5): SAVISQKPSRDICQRGTSLTIQCQVDSQVTMMFWYRQQPGQSLTLIATANQGSEATYESGFVIDKFPISRPNLTFSTLTVSNMSPEDSSIYLCSAGGQGGETQYFGPGTRLLVL.

The chain uses TRBV19 and TRBJ2-7; TRBD2 matches at 11 bases. J gave up 2 bases and V 5 bases, and 2 bases lay outside the gene matches. Germline V CDR1 and CDR2: LNHDA, SQIVND (reference sequence). This CDR3 has 14 amino acids. CDR3 residues: CASSLAGGTYEQYF. In nucleotides, the CDR3 is TGTGCCAGTAGTTTAGCGGGAGGGACCTACGAGCAGTACTTC.

The V call is TRBV9, the J call TRBJ1-1; the D gene is possibly TRBD1 (5 bases). The germline CDR1 and CDR2 sequences are SGDLS and YYNGEE. V gave up 0 bases and J gave up 7 bases, with 10 bases separating them. CDR3 length: 13 residues. CDR3 residues: CASSVERRGEAFF. CDR3 in DNA: TGTGCCAGCAGCGTAGAACGAAGGGGTGAAGCTTTCTTT.

In this sample, this clone turned up a few times. V gene TRBV5-5 combines with J gene TRBJ2-7; D perhaps matches TRBD2 (5 bases). CDR3 length: 14 amino acids. Germline-derived CDR1 and CDR2 are SGHKS and YYEKEE (reference sequence). The V and J ends lost 0 bases and 1 base respectively, with 8 bases between them. The CDR3 loop is CASSLGRLSYEQYF. The CDR3 DNA reads as TGTGCCAGCAGCTTGGGCAGACTATCCTACGAGCAGTACTTC.

The V call is TRBV28, the J call TRBJ1-5; D remains unclear. CDR3 length: 13 amino acids. The ends were cut back, 1 base at V and 6 bases at J, with 7 bases in the middle. The V gene's germline CDR1 is MDHEN and CDR2 SYDVKM. The CDR3: CASSLLGGQPQHF. DNA for the CDR3: TGTGCCAGCAGTTTATTGGGAGGTCAGCCCCAGCATTTT.

The V gene is TRBV2, the J gene TRBJ1-1, with 7 positions matching TRBD1. The CDR3 has 15 residues. Unmatched junction bases numbered 11, after V lost 7 bases and J lost 3 bases. CDR1 SNHLY and CDR2 FYNNEI come from the germline V gene. The CDR3 DNA reads TGTGCCAGCACCGACCCTGGGACAGCAGACACTGAAGCTTTCTTT. Residues: CASTDPGTADTEAFF.

The chain uses TRBV5-1 and TRBJ2-7; 7 bases agree with TRBD1. This CDR3 has 13 amino acids. Trimming cost V 3 bases and J 6 bases; bases outside gene matches: 6. CDR1 and CDR2 (germline): SGHRS, YFSETQ. CDR3 loop: CASSSTTGSEQYF. CDR3 bases: TGCGCCAGCAGCTCGACGACAGGGTCCGAGCAGTACTTC.

The gene calls are TRBV5-4 and TRBJ1-2, with TRBD1 identical over 7 bases. The CDR3 is 13 residues long. With 7 bases clipped from V and 2 bases from J, the junction kept 5 bases outside the gene matches. The germline V gene encodes CDR1 SGHNT and CDR2 YYREEE (reference sequence). The CDR3 sequence is CASRQGPNYGYTF. In DNA form, the CDR3 reads TGTGCCAGCCGACAGGGACCGAACTATGGCTACACCTTC.